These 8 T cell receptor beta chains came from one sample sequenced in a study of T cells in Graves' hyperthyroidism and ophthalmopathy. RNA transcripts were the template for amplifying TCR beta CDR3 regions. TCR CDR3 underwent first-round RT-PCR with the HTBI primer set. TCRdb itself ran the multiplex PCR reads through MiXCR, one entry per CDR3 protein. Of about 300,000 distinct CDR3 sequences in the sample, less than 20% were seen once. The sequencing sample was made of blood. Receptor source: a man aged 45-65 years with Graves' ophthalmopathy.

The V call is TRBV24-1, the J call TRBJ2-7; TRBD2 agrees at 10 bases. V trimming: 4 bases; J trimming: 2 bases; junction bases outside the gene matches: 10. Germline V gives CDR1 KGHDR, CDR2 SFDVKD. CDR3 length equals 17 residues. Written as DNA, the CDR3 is TGTGCCACCAGTGAGACCCCTAGCGGGAGCATCGCCTACGAGCAGTACTTC. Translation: CATSETPSGSIAYEQYF.

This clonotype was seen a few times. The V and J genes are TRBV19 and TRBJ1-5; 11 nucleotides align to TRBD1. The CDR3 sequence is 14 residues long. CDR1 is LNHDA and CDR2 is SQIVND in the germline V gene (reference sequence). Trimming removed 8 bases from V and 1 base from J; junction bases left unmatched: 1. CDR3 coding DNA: TGTGCCAGTGGGGACAGGGGGAGCAATCAGCCCCAGCATTTT. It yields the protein CASGDRGSNQPQHF.

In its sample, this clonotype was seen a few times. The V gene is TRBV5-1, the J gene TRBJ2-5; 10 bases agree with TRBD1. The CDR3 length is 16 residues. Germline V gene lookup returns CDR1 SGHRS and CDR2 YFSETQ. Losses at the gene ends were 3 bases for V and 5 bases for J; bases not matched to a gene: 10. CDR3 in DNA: TGCGCCAGCAGCTCGACAGGGGGCGCGGTACGGGAGACCCAGTACTTC. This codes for CASSSTGGAVRETQYF.

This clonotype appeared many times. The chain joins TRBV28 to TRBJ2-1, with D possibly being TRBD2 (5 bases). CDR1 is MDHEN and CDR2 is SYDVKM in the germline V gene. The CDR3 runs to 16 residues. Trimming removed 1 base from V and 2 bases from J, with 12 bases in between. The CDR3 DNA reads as TGTGCCAGCAGTTTATCATCCGGGGTCACCTACAATGAGCAGTTCTTC. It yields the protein CASSLSSGVTYNEQFF. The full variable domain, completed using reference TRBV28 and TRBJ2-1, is DVKVTQSSRYLVKRTGEKVFLECVQDMDHENMFWYRQDPGLGLRLIYFSYDVKMKEKGDIPEGYSVSREKKERFSLILESASTNQTSMYLCASSLSSGVTYNEQFFGPGTRLTVL.

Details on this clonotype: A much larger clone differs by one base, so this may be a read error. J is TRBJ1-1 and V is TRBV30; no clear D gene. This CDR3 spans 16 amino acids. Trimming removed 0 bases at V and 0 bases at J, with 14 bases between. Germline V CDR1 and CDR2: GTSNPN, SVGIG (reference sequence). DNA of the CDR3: TGTGCCTGGAGTGTACGGGGAGGCCCCGTGAACACTGAAGCTTTCTTT. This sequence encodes CAWSVRGGPVNTEAFF.

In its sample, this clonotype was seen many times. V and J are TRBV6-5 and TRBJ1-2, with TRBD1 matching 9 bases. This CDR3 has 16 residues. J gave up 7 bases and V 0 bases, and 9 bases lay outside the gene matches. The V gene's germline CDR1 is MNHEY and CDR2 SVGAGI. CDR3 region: CASSYSSRTGVAGYTF. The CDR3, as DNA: TGTGCCAGCAGTTACTCGAGTAGGACAGGGGTCGCTGGCTACACCTTC.

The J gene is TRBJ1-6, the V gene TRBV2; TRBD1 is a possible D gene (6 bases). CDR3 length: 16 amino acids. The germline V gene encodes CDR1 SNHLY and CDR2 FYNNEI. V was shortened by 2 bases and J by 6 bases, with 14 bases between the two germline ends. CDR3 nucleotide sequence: TGTGCCAGCAGTGAACAACCCGCAGGGGCTAATTCACCCCTCCACTTT. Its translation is CASSEQPAGANSPLHF.

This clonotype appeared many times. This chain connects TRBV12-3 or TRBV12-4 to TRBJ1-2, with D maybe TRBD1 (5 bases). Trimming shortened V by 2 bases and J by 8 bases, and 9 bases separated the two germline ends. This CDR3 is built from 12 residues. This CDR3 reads CASSLSGDGYTF. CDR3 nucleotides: TGTGCCAGCAGTTTATCCGGGGACGGCTACACCTTC.